One sample yielded the 23 T cell receptor beta chains listed below, sequenced in a study of neurological immune-mediated disorders (dated by TCRdb to about 2019). Library creation used 5' RACE. The run used an Illumina HiSeq 2500. TCRdb ran its own pipeline on the public reads, namely fastp trimming at Q25 and MiXCR clone calling, and kept in-frame beta chains. Each CDR3 protein gets just one entry, which takes the most common genes and DNA from the rows behind it. Present in this sample are more than 75,000 distinct CDR3 sequences, around 3.5% of which were seen just once. The top ten clonotypes cover about 2.9% of the sample. The sample was PBMCs. The receptors derive from a woman between 50 and 59 years old with multiple sclerosis.

On this clonotype itself: Possible read error: a much larger clone is one base away. The chain couples TRBV27 to TRBJ1-5, with TRBD1 identical over 9 bases. This CDR3 has 12 amino acids. CDR1 and CDR2 from the germline V gene are MNHEY and SMNVEV (reference sequence). The CDR3 here is CASSLGDRVWNF. DNA of the CDR3: TGTGCCAGCAGTTTAGGGGACAGGGTCTGGAATTTT.

This clonotype was picked up many times. This chain joins TRBV29-1 and TRBJ2-7; D may be TRBD2 (7 bases). Looked up from germline, CDR1 is SQVTM and CDR2 is ANQGSEA. The length of the CDR3 is 15 residues. V gave up 1 base and J gave up 2 bases, with 15 bases separating them. CDR3: CSVEGIRGAPYEQYF. CDR3 coding DNA: TGCAGCGTTGAAGGGATCCGGGGGGCCCCCTACGAGCAGTACTTC.

This clonotype was seen repeatedly, ten times or more. V gene TRBV10-3 combines with J gene TRBJ1-5, with D tentatively TRBD1 (5 bases). There are 14 residues in the CDR3. Trimming left V 3 bases short and J 5 bases short, with 11 bases between. Germline CDR1 reads ENHRY; CDR2 reads SYGVKD. CDR3 nucleotides: TGTGCCATCAGTGACCGGGACGGTCATCAGCCCCAGCATTTT. This codes for CAISDRDGHQPQHF.

This clonotype has a count of ten or more. V gene TRBV2 combines with J gene TRBJ2-5; no reliable D call. The V gene's germline CDR1 is SNHLY and CDR2 FYNNEI. Between the trimmed V and J ends, which lost 4 bases and 1 base, there was a span of 1 base. This CDR3 is built from 11 residues. The CDR3 region is CASSAQETQYF. CDR3 nucleotides: TGTGCCAGCAGTGCCCAAGAGACCCAGTACTTC.

There are many counts of this clonotype. The chain carries TRBV20-1 and TRBJ1-1; unclear D gene. Trimming shortened V by 3 bases and J by 0 bases, and 8 bases separated the two germline ends. The CDR3 length is 13 residues. Per germline, CDR1 DFQATT and CDR2 SNEGSKA (reference sequence). The CDR3 DNA reads TGCAGTGCTAGTGGGTATTTGAACACTGAAGCTTTCTTT. Amino acid sequence: CSASGYLNTEAFF.

This clonotype was observed at least ten times. The chain combines TRBV3-1 with TRBJ1-1; TRBD1 might be the D (5 bases). There are 14 residues in the CDR3. Trimming left V 4 bases short and J 1 base short, with 10 bases between. The V gene's germline CDR1 is LGHDT and CDR2 YNNKEL (reference sequence). The CDR3 bases are TGTGCCAGCAGCCGGGGGGGTCGGAACACTGAAGCTTTCTTT. It translates to CASSRGGRNTEAFF.

This clonotype showed up many times. This chain joins TRBV14 and TRBJ2-5; D uncertain. The V end lost 0 bases, the J end lost 5 bases, and 13 bases lay between the germline ends. This CDR3 has 15 amino acids. Germline lookup yields CDR1 SGHDN and CDR2 FVKESK. The CDR3 region is CASSQDRFIAETQYF. CDR3 sequence (DNA): TGTGCCAGCAGCCAAGATCGTTTTATCGCGGAGACCCAGTACTTC. Drawing the rest from reference TRBV14 and TRBJ2-5, the complete variable domain is EAGVTQFPSHSVIEKGQTVTLRCDPISGHDNLYWYRRVMGKEIKFLLHFVKESKQDESGMPNNRFLAERTGGTYSTLKVQPAELEDSGVYFCASSQDRFIAETQYFGPGTRLLVL.

This clonotype was recorded many times. V gene TRBV7-6 combines with J gene TRBJ1-5; D remains unclear. The CDR3 extends over 12 amino acids. The V gene lost 5 bases and the J gene lost 3 bases, with 5 bases spanning the gap. Germline loops: CDR1 SGHVS, CDR2 FNYEAQ. The CDR3 loop reads CASSQHNQPQHF. The CDR3 DNA follows: TGTGCCAGCAGCCAACACAATCAGCCCCAGCATTTT.

This clonotype was counted many times. This chain connects TRBV10-3 to TRBJ2-3, with 7 positions matching TRBD2. CDR3 size: 17 residues. The trim removed 6 bases at V and 2 bases at J, leaving 14 bases unmatched. Germline-derived CDR1 and CDR2 are ENHRY and SYGVKD. CDR3: CAIRASGRTQNTDTQYF. CDR3 DNA sequence: TGTGCCATCAGGGCCTCCGGGAGGACACAGAACACAGATACGCAGTATTTT.

This clonotype was detected many times. The V gene is TRBV20-1, the J gene TRBJ2-1; D is unresolved. This CDR3 region has 16 residues. Per the germline V gene, CDR1 is DFQATT and CDR2 is SNEGSKA (reference sequence). Between the trimmed V and J ends, which lost 6 bases and 1 base, there was a span of 19 bases. The CDR3 here is CSAPPDPRKSYNEQFF. The CDR3 DNA is TGCAGTGCCCCCCCGGATCCTAGGAAGTCCTACAATGAGCAGTTCTTC.

This clonotype was detected ten times or more. CDR3 amino acids: CSARETVTGELFF. CDR3 sequence (DNA): TGCAGTGCTAGAGAGACAGTCACCGGGGAGCTGTTTTTT. The chain is built from TRBV20-1 and TRBJ2-2; weak D call: TRBD1 (5 bases). Germline CDR1 reads DFQATT; CDR2 reads SNEGSKA (reference sequence). The CDR3 consists of 13 residues. V was trimmed by 0 bases and J by 4 bases, leaving 6 bases between them.

This clonotype showed up many times. The rearrangement links TRBV6-1 to TRBJ2-1, with 7 bases identical to TRBD2. CDR3 length: 14 amino acids. Unmatched junction bases numbered 7, after V lost 1 base and J lost 10 bases. CDR1 is MNHNS, CDR2 SASEGT, per germline. CDR3 DNA sequence: TGTGCCAGCAGTGAAGTAGAACAGCGGGACGAGCAGTTCTTC. It encodes CASSEVEQRDEQFF.

This clonotype was picked up many times. The rearrangement joins TRBV20-1 to TRBJ1-6, with 8 bases that match TRBD1. Trimming took 5 bases from V and 6 from J; bases not matched to a gene: 6. CDR3 size: 14 residues. Germline loops: CDR1 DFQATT, CDR2 SNEGSKA (reference sequence). The CDR3 region has the DNA TGCAGTGCTGGCCGGGACAGGATTAATTCACCCCTCCACTTT. It specifies CSAGRDRINSPLHF.

In its sample, this clonotype was seen many times. This chain joins TRBV20-1 and TRBJ2-2; the D gene is possibly TRBD2 (5 bases). The CDR3 extends over 14 amino acids. Germline assignment: CDR1 DFQATT and CDR2 SNEGSKA (reference sequence). With 7 bases removed from V and 1 base from J, the gap between germline ends came to 13 bases. The CDR3 is CSVSGGLNTGELFF. The CDR3 DNA sequence: TGCAGTGTGTCTGGCGGGTTGAACACCGGGGAGCTGTTTTTT.

The V gene is TRBV2, the J gene TRBJ1-1; perhaps TRBD1 as D (5 bases). The V gene's germline CDR1 is SNHLY and CDR2 FYNNEI. The V gene lost 6 bases and the J gene lost 0 bases, with 11 bases spanning the gap. This CDR3 is 14 amino acids long. CDR3 sequence: CASSLGLMNTEAFF. The CDR3 DNA reads as TGTGCCAGCAGCTTGGGACTAATGAACACTGAAGCTTTCTTT.

The table lists this clonotype with many counts. The gene calls are TRBV7-2 and TRBJ2-7; tentative D call: TRBD1 (6 bases). Germline loops: CDR1 SGHTA, CDR2 FQGNSA. The CDR3 runs to 13 residues. Trimming took 2 bases from V and 3 from J, leaving 8 bases between them. The CDR3 nucleotides are TGTGCCAGCAGCTTAAACAGGGACTACGAGCAGTACTTC. This codes for CASSLNRDYEQYF.

The sample holds many counts of this clonotype. The gene calls are TRBV7-8 and TRBJ1-4; no definite D call. Germline V gives CDR1 SGHVS, CDR2 FQNEAQ. V was shortened by 9 bases and J by 0 bases, with 5 bases between the two germline ends. The CDR3 spans 12 residues. This CDR3 is CASKATNEKLFF. The CDR3, as DNA: TGTGCCAGTAAGGCAACTAATGAAAAACTGTTTTTT.

In this sample, this clonotype turned up many times. The V and J genes are TRBV5-1 and TRBJ1-1; a possible D gene is TRBD1 (5 bases). V lost 0 bases, J lost 0 bases, and 9 bases lay in between. This CDR3 spans 15 amino acids. Germline CDR1 SGHRS, CDR2 YFSETQ. The CDR3 protein is CASSLAPGVNTEAFF. The CDR3 region has the DNA TGCGCCAGCAGCTTGGCCCCGGGGGTGAACACTGAAGCTTTCTTT.

This clonotype was seen repeatedly, ten times or more. The chain combines TRBV5-6 with TRBJ1-1, with D perhaps TRBD1 (6 bases). There are 15 residues in the CDR3. Germline V gene lookup returns CDR1 SGHDT and CDR2 YYEEEE. Deletions cut 2 bases from V and 1 base from J, with 12 bases between. As DNA, the CDR3 is TGTGCCAGCAGCTTCCAGGGGCGGAGGAACACTGAAGCTTTCTTT. Its protein product is CASSFQGRRNTEAFF.

This clonotype was counted many times. The chain couples TRBV20-1 to TRBJ2-3; 7 bases line up with TRBD1. V lost 8 bases and J lost 4; bases outside the gene matches: 9. The CDR3 extends over 13 amino acids. The germline V gene has CDR1 DFQATT and CDR2 SNEGSKA (reference sequence). The CDR3 here is CSPRTGVPDTQYF. CDR3 DNA: TGCAGTCCACGTACAGGGGTCCCAGATACGCAGTATTTT.

There are many counts of this clonotype. V and J are TRBV4-2 and TRBJ1-1; D uncertain. V was clipped by 4 bases and J by 1 base, with 13 bases between them. The CDR3 length is 15 residues. Looked up from germline, CDR1 is LGHNA and CDR2 is YNFKEQ. CDR3 nucleotides: TGTGCCAGCAGCCTGGATGTATTTGGGAACACTGAAGCTTTCTTT. Amino acids: CASSLDVFGNTEAFF.

This clonotype has ten or more counts. V is TRBV5-5 and J is TRBJ1-1; 9 bases map to TRBD1. This CDR3 contains 17 residues. V dropped 3 bases and J dropped 0; count of bases not matched to a gene: 9. The germline CDR1 and CDR2 sequences are SGHKS and YYEKEE (reference sequence). The CDR3: CASSSRDRVTVNTEAFF. CDR3 nucleotides: TGTGCCAGCAGCTCCCGGGACAGGGTAACGGTGAACACTGAAGCTTTCTTT.

This clonotype has at least ten counts. V gene TRBV29-1 combines with J gene TRBJ2-7; no clear D gene. CDR1 is SQVTM, CDR2 ANQGSEA, per germline. The CDR3 is made up of 10 amino acids. V dropped 4 bases and J dropped 2 bases, with 3 bases sitting between them. The CDR3 DNA is TGCAGCGTTGTAACCTACGAGCAGTACTTC. Translated, it gives CSVVTYEQYF.